Following are 13 T cell receptor beta chains from one sample sequenced in a study of blood T cells in healthy people across ages. The use of a sample-barcoded 5' primer and a J-beta primer mix characterized a second PCR of roughly 6 to 11 cycles. TCRdb independently ran MiXCR on the 5' RACE reads; one entry per CDR3 protein. The sample includes some 370,000 distinct CDR3 sequences, approximately 51% of them seen just once. Sequencing was carried out using blood. These receptors originate from a man aged 55 to 70 in good health.

This clonotype was seen ten or more times. This chain connects TRBV9 to TRBJ2-1, with D possibly matching TRBD2 (6 bases). Germline CDR1 and CDR2: SGDLS and YYNGEE. V was pared by 0 bases and J by 3 bases, with 10 bases between. The CDR3 is made up of 15 amino acids. CDR3 DNA: TGTGCCAGCAGCGTAGATAGCGGTCACTACAATGAGCAGTTCTTC. The encoded protein is CASSVDSGHYNEQFF.

The V gene is TRBV6-2 or TRBV6-3, the J gene TRBJ2-3; D uncertain. Germline CDR1 MNHEY, CDR2 SVGEGT. The V gene lost 6 bases and the J gene lost 6 bases, with 16 bases spanning the gap. The CDR3 contains 14 residues. DNA of the CDR3: TGTGCCAGCAGACCCACTTTAGGCCCGGATACGCAGTATTTT. Residues: CASRPTLGPDTQYF.

CDR3 nucleotide sequence: TGTGCCAGCAGTAGCGGTGGGACAGGGGCGAGCGAGCAGTACTTC. Translating gives CASSSGGTGASEQYF. The V gene is TRBV12-3 or TRBV12-4, the J gene TRBJ2-7; 10 bases agree with TRBD1. CDR3 length equals 15 residues. The V gene end was trimmed by 5 bases and the J gene end by 6 bases; junction bases not matched to a gene: 10.

J is TRBJ1-1 and V is TRBV12-3 or TRBV12-4; a weak D match, TRBD1 (6 bases). Trimming stripped 2 bases from V and 0 bases from J, with 13 bases between. This CDR3 is 16 amino acids long. The CDR3 bases are TGTGCCAGCAGTTTATATATAAGGGGGATGAACACTGAAGCTTTCTTT. This encodes CASSLYIRGMNTEAFF.

The gene calls are TRBV12-5 and TRBJ2-7, with D perhaps matching TRBD1 or TRBD2 (5 bases each). This CDR3 is 13 amino acids long. Between the trimmed V and J ends, which lost 10 bases and 2 bases, there was a span of 15 bases. Looked up from germline, CDR1 is LGHNT and CDR2 is FRNRAP. The chain's CDR3 is CATPPRGPYEQYF. CDR3 bases: TGTGCTACTCCTCCGAGGGGCCCCTACGAGCAGTACTTC.

The V call is TRBV29-1, the J call TRBJ2-3; D assignment may be TRBD1 or TRBD2 (7 bases each). This CDR3 has 16 amino acids. CDR1 is SQVTM and CDR2 is ANQGSEA in the germline V gene. Between the trimmed V and J ends, which lost 4 bases and 2 bases, there was a span of 19 bases. CDR3 loop: CSVAPPGGVNTDTQYF. The CDR3 DNA reads as TGCAGCGTTGCCCCACCAGGGGGGGTGAACACAGATACGCAGTATTTT.

This chain joins TRBV18 and TRBJ1-5; 8 bases map to TRBD1. The junction had 4 bases not matched to a gene; V was cut back by 3 bases and J by 0 bases. The CDR3 sequence is 16 residues long. CDR1 is KGHSH, CDR2 LQKENI, per germline. Here the CDR3 reads CASSPDRADSNQPQHF. DNA for the CDR3: TGTGCCAGCTCACCGGACAGGGCGGATAGCAATCAGCCCCAGCATTTT. The full variable domain, in which reference TRBV18 and TRBJ1-5 provide the parts outside the CDR3, is NAGVMQNPRHLVRRRGQEARLRCSPMKGHSHVYWYRQLPEEGLKFMVYLQKENIIDESGMPKERFSAEFPKEGPSILRIQQVVRGDSAAYFCASSPDRADSNQPQHFGDGTRLSIL.

The V call is TRBV6-2 or TRBV6-3, the J call TRBJ2-7; either TRBD1 or TRBD2 may fit D (5 bases each). The CDR3 is 13 residues long. Germline V CDR1 and CDR2: MNHEY, SVGEGT. V lost 6 bases, J lost 1 base, and 10 bases lay in between. This CDR3 reads CASRGPGSYEQYF. The CDR3 coding sequence is TGTGCCAGCAGGGGGCCGGGATCCTACGAGCAGTACTTC.

Only a few counts were recorded for this clonotype. The chain couples TRBV11-1 to TRBJ2-1; 8 nucleotides align to TRBD2. CDR1 is SGHAT, CDR2 FQDESV, per germline (reference sequence). Unmatched junction bases numbered 7, after V lost 2 bases and J lost 4 bases. CDR3 length equals 16 residues. The CDR3 DNA reads as TGTGCCAGCAGCTTAAGTGGGCGGGGGGCATACAATGAGCAGTTCTTC. It yields the protein CASSLSGRGAYNEQFF.

This clonotype was detected many times. The chain joins TRBV6-1 to TRBJ2-1, with no clear D. Trimming pared 2 bases from V and 0 bases from J, leaving 14 bases between. Germline V gene sequence: CDR1 MNHNS, CDR2 SASEGT. This CDR3 region has 17 residues. The CDR3 here is CASSELWGSSSYNEQFF. The DNA of the CDR3 is TGTGCCAGCAGTGAATTGTGGGGTAGCAGCTCCTACAATGAGCAGTTCTTC.

This clonotype came up many times. The J gene is TRBJ2-7, the V gene TRBV29-1; perhaps D is TRBD1 or TRBD2 (5 bases each). This CDR3 has 12 residues. In germline, CDR1 is SQVTM, CDR2 ANQGSEA. V was shortened by 4 bases and J by 3 bases, with 10 bases between the two germline ends. This chain's CDR3 is CSVGRGRYEQYF. The CDR3 DNA follows: TGCAGCGTTGGTCGGGGACGCTACGAGCAGTACTTC.

This chain uses TRBV9 with TRBJ1-2; 9 nucleotides match TRBD1. V lost 3 bases to trimming and J lost 4 bases; unmatched junction nucleotides: 10. The CDR3 length is 16 residues. Germline CDR1 and CDR2: SGDLS and YYNGEE. CDR3: CASSARNRGRFYGYTF. CDR3 coding DNA: TGTGCCAGCAGCGCTCGGAACAGGGGGCGATTCTATGGCTACACCTTC. The whole variable domain, filled in from reference TRBV9 and TRBJ1-2, reads DSGVTQTPKHLITATGQRVTLRCSPRSGDLSVYWYQQSLDQGLQFLIQYYNGEERAKGNILERFSAQQFPDLHSELNLSSLELGDSALYFCASSARNRGRFYGYTFGSGTRLTVV.

V usage is TRBV5-1 and J usage is TRBJ2-7; 8 bases align to TRBD2. From germline, CDR1 is SGHRS and CDR2 YFSETQ. The junction had 13 bases not matched to a gene; V was cut back by 4 bases and J by 1 base. The CDR3 runs 17 residues. The DNA for the CDR3 is TGCGCCAGCAGCCCGGGGACCAGCGGGAGTATATCCTACGAGCAGTACTTC. It encodes CASSPGTSGSISYEQYF.